This record covers a single T cell receptor beta chain. Its antigen remains unknown. This record comes from a study of T cell responses to AZD1222 COVID-19 vaccine. Overall study results and limits: Donors in the cohort were predominantly white British and more often female, and clonal diversity was possibly underestimated.

The CDR3 runs to 13 residues. Germline CDR1 LGHDT, CDR2 YNNKEL (reference sequence). V was trimmed by 4 bases and J by 4 bases, leaving 10 bases between them. The data were produced by immunoSEQ multiplex PCR, yet TCRdb's version contains in-frame clones alone and is incomplete. This sample has roughly 260,000 clones, with 93% found just once. The sequence derives from an adult in good health. Sequenced material: peripheral blood, taken on day 0 of AZD1222 vaccination. V gene TRBV3-1 (or the pseudogene TRBV3-2) combines with J gene TRBJ1-2, with unresolved D. Here the CDR3 DNA reads TGTGCCAGCAGCCCCCAGGCGAGCTATGGCTACACCTTC. As protein: CASSPQASYGYTF.